Below, 26 T cell receptor beta chains from the same sample are listed, as sequenced in a study of blood T cell repertoires in COVID-19. Sequenced by immunoSEQ multiplex PCR; TCRdb stores in-frame clones only, minus some. The table has 150,000 to 200,000 clones, approximately 90% seen once. The sample taken for sequencing was peripheral blood. These receptors all stem from a man aged 18 to 29 with acute or convalescent COVID-19.

The V gene is TRBV11-2, the J gene TRBJ1-2; D is possibly TRBD1 (5 bases). Germline V gene sequence: CDR1 SGHAT, CDR2 FQNNGV. Trimming stripped 2 bases from V and 7 bases from J, with 14 bases between. The CDR3 has 14 amino acids. In DNA form, the CDR3 reads TGTGCCAGCAGCTTAAAACAGGTGTCTGGTGGCTACACCTTC. Residues: CASSLKQVSGGYTF.

The chain links TRBV7-2 to TRBJ1-5; D not certain. Looked up from germline, CDR1 is SGHTA and CDR2 is FQGNSA. The CDR3 is made up of 12 amino acids. Between the trimmed V and J ends, which lost 5 bases and 4 bases, there was a span of 6 bases. Here the CDR3 reads CASSPLNQPQHF. The CDR3 DNA is TGTGCCAGCAGCCCCCTTAATCAGCCCCAGCATTTT.

The chain joins TRBV18 to TRBJ1-5; 7 bases fit TRBD1. The length of the CDR3 is 16 residues. Germline CDR1 reads KGHSH; CDR2 reads LQKENI. The junction had 5 bases not matched to a gene; V was cut back by 3 bases and J by 0 bases. The CDR3 spells CASSPEQGNSNQPQHF. The CDR3 nucleotides read TGTGCCAGCTCACCGGAACAGGGGAATAGCAATCAGCCCCAGCATTTT.

This clone was picked up one time. The chain couples TRBV5-1 to TRBJ2-1; 7 nucleotides line up with TRBD1. The junction had 11 bases not matched to a gene; V was cut back by 6 bases and J by 5 bases. Per germline, CDR1 SGHRS and CDR2 YFSETQ. The CDR3 is 15 amino acids. The CDR3 nucleotides are TGCGCCAGCACCCGAGGGGGCAGGGAAGACAATGAGCAGTTCTTC. Its protein product is CASTRGGREDNEQFF.

The chain is built from TRBV5-8 and TRBJ2-5, with TRBD1 identical over 7 bases. Germline lookup yields CDR1 SGHTS and CDR2 YDEGEE. Trimming removed 5 bases from V and 7 bases from J; junction bases left unmatched: 11. The CDR3 is made up of 14 amino acids. This CDR3 is CASSYRQGVRTQYF. The CDR3 coding sequence is TGTGCCAGCAGTTACAGACAGGGAGTTAGGACCCAGTACTTC.

This chain uses TRBV27 with TRBJ1-2, with 8 nucleotides matching TRBD1. The CDR3 is 16 amino acids. Per the germline V gene, CDR1 is MNHEY and CDR2 is SMNVEV (reference sequence). V dropped 2 bases and J dropped 4; count of bases not matched to a gene: 9. The CDR3 sequence: CASSLEAAGGLYGYTF. In DNA form, the CDR3 reads TGTGCCAGCAGTTTAGAGGCAGCAGGGGGCCTCTATGGCTACACCTTC.

At least ten counts were recorded for this clone. This chain links TRBV12-3 or TRBV12-4 with TRBJ2-5; 10 nucleotides line up with TRBD1. J gave up 6 bases and V 5 bases, and 3 bases lay outside the gene matches. The CDR3 has 13 residues. CDR3 DNA sequence: TGTGCCAGCAGTCGGGGACAGGGGAAGACCCAGTACTTC. This gives the protein CASSRGQGKTQYF.

The rearrangement uses TRBV10-3 and TRBJ1-2, with D possibly TRBD1 on 6 matching bases. The V end was cut by 6 bases, the J end by 2 bases, with 16 bases between. The length of the CDR3 is 15 residues. CDR1 is ENHRY and CDR2 is SYGVKD in the germline V gene. CDR3 protein: CAIRVGQNKNYGYTF. The CDR3 region has the DNA TGTGCCATCAGAGTCGGACAGAATAAAAACTATGGCTACACCTTC.

Worth noting for this clone: The same CDR3 is also encoded by other DNA sequences in this sample. The chain joins TRBV18 to TRBJ1-1; perhaps TRBD1 as D (5 bases). V was trimmed by 3 bases and J by 3 bases, leaving 11 bases between them. The CDR3 totals 14 residues. Looked up from germline, CDR1 is KGHSH and CDR2 is LQKENI. The CDR3 here is CASSPGTGDTEAFF. The CDR3 region has the DNA TGTGCCAGCTCACCCGGGACGGGAGACACTGAAGCTTTCTTT.

The rearrangement joins TRBV24-1 to TRBJ1-5, with TRBD1 identical over 10 bases. V shed 3 bases and J 6 bases; nucleotides not matched to a gene: 4. Germline V gives CDR1 KGHDR, CDR2 SFDVKD. This CDR3 is 15 amino acids long. The CDR3 DNA sequence: TGTGCCACCAGTGATCAGACAGGGGGCGTTCAGCCCCAGCATTTT. Its protein is CATSDQTGGVQPQHF.

This CDR3 is CASSYASWAGFPDTQYF. The CDR3 DNA sequence: TGTGCCAGCAGTTACGCGAGCTGGGCGGGCTTCCCAGATACGCAGTATTTT. V and J are TRBV6-2 or TRBV6-3 and TRBJ2-3, with TRBD2 as a possible D gene (5 bases). The CDR3 runs to 17 residues. Trimming removed 2 bases from V and 4 bases from J, with 19 bases in between. Germline lookup yields CDR1 MNHEY and CDR2 SVGEGT.

The chain links TRBV28 to TRBJ1-5; TRBD1 matches at 8 bases. The V and J ends lost 2 bases and 11 bases, in that order; junction bases with no gene match: 8. CDR1 is MDHEN, CDR2 SYDVKM, per germline. This CDR3 region has 14 residues. The CDR3 here is CASSLRQGSGAQHF. DNA for the CDR3: TGTGCCAGCAGTTTACGACAGGGGAGTGGAGCCCAGCATTTT. Looking up the rest from reference TRBV28 and TRBJ1-5 gives the full variable domain: DVKVTQSSRYLVKRTGEKVFLECVQDMDHENMFWYRQDPGLGLRLIYFSYDVKMKEKGDIPEGYSVSREKKERFSLILESASTNQTSMYLCASSLRQGSGAQHFGDGTRLSIL.

This chain joins TRBV7-9 and TRBJ2-1; the match to TRBD2 covers 8 bases. CDR1 and CDR2 (germline): SEHNR, FQNEAQ (reference sequence). V dropped 1 base and J dropped 5; count of bases not matched to a gene: 10. The CDR3 has 17 amino acids. DNA of the CDR3: TGTGCCAGCAGCTTAGTCGTAGGACTAGCTAACAACAATGAGCAGTTCTTC. As protein: CASSLVVGLANNNEQFF.

The V and J genes are TRBV5-5 and TRBJ2-1, with 7 nucleotides matching TRBD1. Germline assignment: CDR1 SGHKS and CDR2 YYEKEE (reference sequence). The CDR3 runs 11 residues. V was pared by 4 bases and J by 11 bases, with 3 bases of the junction left unmatched. Here the CDR3 reads CASSTGQKQFF. CDR3 in DNA: TGTGCCAGCAGCACGGGACAGAAGCAGTTCTTC.

In its sample, this clone was seen once. The V call is TRBV7-9, the J call TRBJ2-7, with 9 bases lining up with TRBD1. Per the germline V gene, CDR1 is SEHNR and CDR2 is FQNEAQ (reference sequence). This CDR3 has 14 residues. V shed 5 bases, J shed 2 bases, and the junction held 4 bases outside the gene matches. The CDR3 region is CASSKDRGAYEQYF. The CDR3 DNA sequence: TGTGCCAGCAGCAAGGACAGGGGAGCCTACGAGCAGTACTTC.

The chain employs TRBV27 and TRBJ1-2, with 7 bases aligning to TRBD1. The length of the CDR3 is 13 residues. Germline loops: CDR1 MNHEY, CDR2 SMNVEV (reference sequence). J lost 5 bases, V lost 6 bases, and 6 bases had no gene match. The CDR3 loop is CASSLQQGYGYTF. CDR3 nucleotide sequence: TGTGCCAGCAGCCTCCAACAGGGGTATGGCTACACCTTC.

This rearrangement joins TRBV6-5 to TRBJ1-6; no definite D call. The germline gives CDR1 MNHEY, CDR2 SVGAGI. The V gene lost 6 bases and the J gene lost 9 bases, with 12 bases spanning the gap. The length of the CDR3 is 13 residues. The CDR3 here is CASSGGSGSPLHF. Here the CDR3 DNA reads TGTGCCAGCAGCGGTGGCTCAGGTTCACCCCTCCACTTT.

The rearrangement links TRBV27 to TRBJ2-6; D might be TRBD2 (6 bases). The CDR3 has 17 amino acids. Germline V gives CDR1 MNHEY, CDR2 SMNVEV (reference sequence). V lost 5 bases, J lost 0 bases, and 14 bases lay in between. As DNA, the CDR3 is TGTGCCAGCAGTAGGGAGGCATCGTCCTCTGGGGCCAACGTCCTGACTTTC. It encodes CASSREASSSGANVLTF.

This clone was picked up one time. This chain uses TRBV18 with TRBJ2-7; maybe TRBD1 (6 bases). V was cut by 5 bases and J by 1 base, with 9 bases left in between. Germline CDR1 is KGHSH and CDR2 is LQKENI. The CDR3 is made up of 13 amino acids. As DNA, the CDR3 is TGTGCCAGCTCATCGGGACAATCCTACGAGCAGTACTTC. Protein product: CASSSGQSYEQYF.

CDR3 region: CASSLDWGLATDTQYF. In nucleotides, the CDR3 is TGTGCCAGCAGCTTAGATTGGGGACTAGCGACAGATACGCAGTATTTT. J is TRBJ2-3 and V is TRBV7-2; 10 bases agree with TRBD2. The CDR3 extends over 16 amino acids. Germline V CDR1 and CDR2: SGHTA, FQGNSA. The trim removed 1 base at V and 3 bases at J, leaving 4 bases unmatched.

This clone occurred a few times. For the CDR3, the DNA is TGTGCCAGCAGTGACGGCGGGGTCACAGATACGCAGTATTTT. Translating it yields CASSDGGVTDTQYF. This chain links TRBV6-4 with TRBJ2-3; TRBD2 might be the D (6 bases). Germline CDR1 MRHNA, CDR2 SNTAGT. The CDR3 has 14 amino acids. Between the trimmed V and J ends, which lost 2 bases and 2 bases, there was a span of 8 bases.

The chain uses TRBV18 and TRBJ2-3; 10 nucleotides align to TRBD2. There are 17 residues in the CDR3. Germline lookup yields CDR1 KGHSH and CDR2 LQKENI. V was clipped by 2 bases and J by 1 base; unmatched bases: 6. The DNA of the CDR3 is TGTGCCAGCTCACCAATAGCTACTAGCGGGGGCACAGATACGCAGTATTTT. It encodes CASSPIATSGGTDTQYF.

This chain links TRBV24-1 with TRBJ1-2, with TRBD1 as a possible D gene (5 bases). V lost 4 bases, J lost 4 bases, and 12 bases lay in between. The CDR3 consists of 14 residues. The germline gives CDR1 KGHDR, CDR2 SFDVKD. The CDR3, as DNA: TGTGCCACCAGTGACCCCAGGGAAGGCTATGGCTACACCTTC. This encodes CATSDPREGYGYTF.

J is TRBJ1-5 and V is TRBV19, with TRBD1 identical over 8 bases. Germline V gives CDR1 LNHDA, CDR2 SQIVND (reference sequence). With V trimmed by 5 bases and J by 1 base, 7 bases remained unmatched. The length of the CDR3 is 16 residues. The CDR3 bases are TGTGCCAGTAGTGTCGGACAGGGTTCAAGCAATCAGCCCCAGCATTTT. This codes for CASSVGQGSSNQPQHF.

V usage is TRBV5-1 and J usage is TRBJ2-5; D possibly corresponds to TRBD1 (6 bases). CDR3 length equals 15 residues. V lost 4 bases and J 5 bases, leaving 18 bases between the germline ends. Germline V gene data show CDR1 as SGHRS and CDR2 as YFSETQ. CDR3 sequence (DNA): TGCGCCAGCAGCAAGGGGGACCACCCATCTGAGACCCAGTACTTC. Residues: CASSKGDHPSETQYF.

This clone was seen just once. The chain is built from TRBV5-1 and TRBJ2-7, with D possibly being TRBD2 (7 bases). CDR1 and CDR2 from the germline V gene are SGHRS and YFSETQ. This CDR3 region has 14 residues. V was shortened by 4 bases and J by 2 bases, with 13 bases between the two germline ends. The CDR3 coding sequence is TGCGCCAGCAGCCTCATCGGGGGGCCCTACGAGCAGTACTTC. It translates to CASSLIGGPYEQYF.